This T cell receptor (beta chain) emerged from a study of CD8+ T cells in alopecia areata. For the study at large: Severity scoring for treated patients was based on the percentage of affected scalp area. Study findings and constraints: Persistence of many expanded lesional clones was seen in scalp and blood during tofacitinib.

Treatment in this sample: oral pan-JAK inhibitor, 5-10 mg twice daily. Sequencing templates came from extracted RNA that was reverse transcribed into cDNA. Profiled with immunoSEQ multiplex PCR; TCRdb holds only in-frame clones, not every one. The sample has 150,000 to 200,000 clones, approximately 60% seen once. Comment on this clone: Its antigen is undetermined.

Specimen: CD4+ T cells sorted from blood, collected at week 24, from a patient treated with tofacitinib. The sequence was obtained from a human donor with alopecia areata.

The CDR3: CASSPAGGLWTDTQYF. CDR3 in DNA: TGTGCCAGCAGCCCAGCGGGGGGGCTGTGGACAGATACGCAGTATTTT. The gene calls are TRBV13 and TRBJ2-3, with 10 bases lining up with TRBD2. Trimming cost V 5 bases and J 3 bases; bases outside gene matches: 8. This CDR3 has 16 residues. Germline lookup yields CDR1 PRHDT and CDR2 FYEKMQ (reference sequence).